This T cell receptor beta chain originates from a study of T-cell reconstitution after alpha-beta-depleted transplantation in children. The table lists this clonotype with many counts. CDR1 DFQATT and CDR2 SNEGSKA come from the germline V gene (reference sequence). V trimming: 6 bases; J trimming: 8 bases; junction bases outside the gene matches: 8. The CDR3 extends over 15 amino acids. Preparation of the TCRbeta library was carried out with unique molecular identifiers. Via MiXCR, TCRdb re-called the PCR reads, giving one row per CDR3 protein. The data contain roughly 590,000 distinct CDR3 sequences, over 15% of them singletons.

Sequenced here: PBMCs from the stem cell graft donor, sampled from the stem cell graft. V usage is TRBV20-1 and J usage is TRBJ2-1; 15 bases are shared with TRBD2. The receptor comes from a human donor who donated a stem cell graft to a child with acute myeloid leukemia. CDR3 region: CSATARTSGGDEQFF. CDR3 nucleotides: TGCAGTGCCACGGCCCGGACTAGCGGGGGGGATGAGCAGTTCTTC.